A single sample gave rise to the 25 T cell receptor beta chains below, sequenced in a study of blood T cells in healthy people across ages. Sample-barcoded 5' priming and a J-beta primer mix drove a second PCR of about 6 to 12 cycles. Via MiXCR, TCRdb re-called the 5' RACE reads, giving one row per CDR3 protein. Of approximately 580,000 distinct CDR3 sequences detected, about 25% appear once; the ten largest clones hold 7.5% to 9%. The same data also went into a second study, on T cells of mothers and their children.

The sequenced sample was blood. The receptors stem from a boy between 10 and 17 years old in good health.

About this clonotype itself: A read error is possible here, since a much larger clone lies one base away. This chain connects TRBV5-1 to TRBJ2-7; unclear D gene. Germline V gene data show CDR1 as SGHRS and CDR2 as YFSETQ. The CDR3 length is 11 residues. V was trimmed by 0 bases and J by 5 bases, leaving 3 bases between them. DNA for the CDR3: TGCGCCAGCAGCTTGGAGAACGAGCAGTACTTC. Residues: CASSLENEQYF.

V usage is TRBV5-8 and J usage is TRBJ2-7; D gene ambiguous. Per the germline V gene, CDR1 is SGHTS and CDR2 is YDEGEE. The CDR3 is 13 amino acids. V dropped 1 base and J dropped 12 bases, with 17 bases sitting between them. The CDR3 is CASSLRDSETRYF. For the CDR3, the DNA is TGTGCCAGCAGCTTGCGAGATTCGGAGACCCGGTACTTC.

The DNA of the CDR3 is TGTGCCATCAGTGAGGACAGGGACTATGGCTACACCTTC. Translating gives CAISEDRDYGYTF. The chain joins TRBV10-3 to TRBJ1-2, with 7 bases fitting TRBD1. The germline gives CDR1 ENHRY, CDR2 SYGVKD. The V gene end was trimmed by 2 bases and the J gene end by 3 bases; junction bases not matched to a gene: 0. This CDR3 is built from 13 residues.

The chain has TRBV20-1 and TRBJ2-3, with D maybe TRBD1 (5 bases). The CDR3 loop spans 15 amino acids. V was cut by 0 bases and J by 2 bases, with 12 bases left in between. The germline CDR1 and CDR2 sequences are DFQATT and SNEGSKA (reference sequence). The CDR3 sequence is CSARDQGRATDTQYF. The DNA for the CDR3 is TGCAGTGCTAGAGACCAGGGAAGGGCCACAGATACGCAGTATTTT.

This clonotype was picked up a small number of times. The V gene is TRBV2, the J gene TRBJ2-5, with 10 bases aligning to TRBD2. The CDR3 sequence is 14 residues long. Germline V CDR1 and CDR2: SNHLY, FYNNEI. V gave up 8 bases and J gave up 2 bases; unmatched junction bases: 5. CDR3 DNA: TGTGCCAGCCATCTAGCGGGAGTTCAAGAGACCCAGTACTTC. It yields the protein CASHLAGVQETQYF.

This clonotype was counted a few times. The rearrangement links TRBV7-2 to TRBJ2-4; 11 bases match TRBD1. There are 16 residues in the CDR3. CDR1 and CDR2 from the germline V gene are SGHTA and FQGNSA. After removal of 5 bases from V and 1 base from J, the junction contained 4 bases not matched to a gene. The CDR3 region is CASSPDRGRAKNIQYF. The CDR3 nucleotides are TGTGCCAGCAGCCCGGACAGGGGGCGGGCCAAAAACATTCAGTACTTC.

This clonotype was seen ten or more times. The chain joins TRBV5-4 to TRBJ2-2, with 9 bases identical to TRBD2. The CDR3 contains 14 residues. V lost 8 bases, J lost 4 bases, and 6 bases stayed unmatched. Germline-derived CDR1 and CDR2 are SGHNT and YYREEE (reference sequence). CDR3 sequence (DNA): TGTGCCAGTCGGCGGGGGGGCGGCACCGGGGAGCTGTTTTTT. It encodes CASRRGGGTGELFF. The variable domain in full, completed from reference TRBV5-4 and TRBJ2-2, reads ETGVTQSPTHLIKTRGQQVTLRCSSQSGHNTVSWYQQALGQGPQFIFQYYREEENGRGNFPPRFSGLQFPNYSSELNVNALELDDSALYLCASRRGGGTGELFFGEGSRLTVL.

This chain joins TRBV4-1 and TRBJ1-1, with D possibly being TRBD1 (6 bases). The CDR3 runs 15 residues. Germline CDR1 and CDR2: MGHRA and YSYEKL. Trimming stripped 2 bases from V and 1 base from J, with 11 bases between. The CDR3 spells CASSQFGTQNTEAFF. The CDR3, as DNA: TGCGCCAGCAGCCAATTTGGGACACAGAACACTGAAGCTTTCTTT.

This clonotype came up a few times. The chain carries TRBV4-3 and TRBJ2-2; 8 bases align to TRBD2. Germline-derived CDR1 and CDR2 are LGHNA and YSLEER. The CDR3 totals 17 residues. V shed 1 base and J 4 bases; nucleotides not matched to a gene: 8. The CDR3 loop is CASSQGTSFSATGELFF. CDR3 sequence (DNA): TGCGCCAGCAGCCAAGGGACTAGCTTTAGTGCCACCGGGGAGCTGTTTTTT.

The gene calls are TRBV19 and TRBJ1-1, with D unresolved. CDR1 is LNHDA and CDR2 is SQIVND in the germline V gene (reference sequence). The CDR3 consists of 16 residues. V was clipped by 1 base and J by 1 base, with 13 bases between them. The chain's CDR3 is CASSIVGRSGNTEAFF. The CDR3 DNA reads TGTGCCAGTAGTATAGTCGGTAGAAGTGGGAACACTGAAGCTTTCTTT.

J is TRBJ2-5 and V is TRBV10-3; TRBD2 matches at 9 bases. Trimming removed 2 bases from V and 5 bases from J; junction bases left unmatched: 12. Germline CDR1 ENHRY, CDR2 SYGVKD. The CDR3 extends over 17 amino acids. The CDR3 spells CAISEGYAGGPLETQYF. The CDR3 bases are TGTGCCATCAGTGAGGGTTACGCGGGAGGGCCCTTGGAGACCCAGTACTTC.

The J gene is TRBJ2-7, the V gene TRBV9; 13 nucleotides align to TRBD2. Germline CDR1 reads SGDLS; CDR2 reads YYNGEE. CDR3 length: 16 amino acids. J gave up 4 bases and V 4 bases, and 8 bases lay outside the gene matches. The CDR3 protein is CASSPWTSGGVYEQYF. As DNA, the CDR3 is TGTGCCAGCAGCCCTTGGACTAGCGGGGGTGTATACGAGCAGTACTTC.

The V gene is TRBV20-1, the J gene TRBJ2-2; 13 bases align to TRBD2. The CDR3 contains 17 residues. The V and J ends lost 5 bases and 8 bases, in that order; junction bases with no gene match: 14. CDR1 and CDR2 (germline): DFQATT, SNEGSKA (reference sequence). The CDR3 protein is CSARLAGGRGSSGELFF. The CDR3 bases are TGCAGTGCTCGACTAGCGGGGGGCCGGGGTAGTTCAGGGGAGCTGTTTTTT.

The chain links TRBV18 to TRBJ2-5, with 7 bases fitting TRBD2. The V and J ends lost 3 bases and 5 bases, in that order; junction bases with no gene match: 9. Germline V gene lookup returns CDR1 KGHSH and CDR2 LQKENI. The CDR3 totals 15 residues. The CDR3 DNA sequence: TGTGCCAGCTCACCTCCGGGACTGCGGGAGGAGACCCAGTACTTC. Its translation is CASSPPGLREETQYF.

This clonotype showed up just a few times. The chain recombines TRBV7-2 with TRBJ2-2; weak D call: TRBD2 (6 bases). V was clipped by 5 bases and J by 3 bases, with 16 bases between them. The CDR3 runs to 16 residues. Germline CDR1 SGHTA, CDR2 FQGNSA. This CDR3 reads CASSPRGSAYTGELFF. The CDR3 DNA follows: TGTGCCAGCAGCCCTCGGGGGAGTGCGTACACCGGGGAGCTGTTTTTT.

The rearrangement links TRBV20-1 to TRBJ2-7, with TRBD2 matching over 11 bases. CDR1 is DFQATT, CDR2 SNEGSKA, per germline (reference sequence). Unmatched junction bases numbered 14, after V lost 6 bases and J lost 7 bases. This CDR3 is built from 15 residues. CDR3 bases: TGCAGTGCCAGCCCCCTCACTAGCGGGAGTGGTGAGCAGTACTTC. Encoded protein: CSASPLTSGSGEQYF.

The chain employs TRBV2 and TRBJ1-1, with 7 bases lining up with TRBD1. The CDR3 has 13 amino acids. From germline, CDR1 is SNHLY and CDR2 FYNNEI. V lost 7 bases to trimming and J lost 2 bases; unmatched junction nucleotides: 4. The CDR3 reads CASNRQGNTEAFF. In nucleotides, the CDR3 is TGTGCCAGCAATAGACAGGGTAACACTGAAGCTTTCTTT.

The chain couples TRBV7-9 to TRBJ2-7; D gene ambiguous. The CDR3 runs to 16 residues. With 1 base removed from V and 0 bases from J, the gap between germline ends came to 13 bases. The germline gives CDR1 SEHNR, CDR2 FQNEAQ (reference sequence). This CDR3 is CASSLGPRSFSYEQYF. As DNA, the CDR3 is TGTGCCAGCAGCTTAGGCCCCCGCAGCTTCTCCTACGAGCAGTACTTC.

On this clonotype: At one end the junction does not follow the germline gene, possibly because of a read error. The chain has TRBV20-1 and TRBJ2-5, with 9 bases matching TRBD1. The CDR3 has 16 residues. CDR1 is DFQATT, CDR2 SNEGSKA, per germline (reference sequence). This CDR3 reads CGAKKQGAVVQETQYF. Here the CDR3 DNA reads TGCGGTGCTAAAAAACAGGGGGCTGTGGTCCAAGAGACCCAGTACTTC.

The gene calls are TRBV5-5 and TRBJ2-5; 7 bases are a match to TRBD2. This CDR3 comprises 16 residues. V lost 1 base and J lost 1; bases outside the gene matches: 7. The germline V gene encodes CDR1 SGHKS and CDR2 YYEKEE (reference sequence). The CDR3 sequence: CASSLSYGGGQETQYF. The CDR3 DNA sequence: TGTGCCAGCAGCTTGTCATATGGCGGGGGCCAAGAGACCCAGTACTTC.

The chain employs TRBV20-1 and TRBJ2-7; 8 bases line up with TRBD2. Germline values: CDR1 DFQATT, CDR2 SNEGSKA (reference sequence). The CDR3 has 15 residues. V lost 6 bases, J lost 3 bases, and 13 bases stayed unmatched. CDR3 amino acids: CSAPWAGGGFYEQYF. DNA of the CDR3: TGCAGTGCCCCCTGGGCGGGGGGCGGATTCTACGAGCAGTACTTC.

This clonotype has more than one count but fewer than ten. The J gene is TRBJ2-1, the V gene TRBV9, with 9 bases lining up with TRBD1. Trimming removed 3 bases from V and 3 bases from J; junction bases left unmatched: 7. This CDR3 has 16 residues. CDR1 is SGDLS, CDR2 YYNGEE, per germline. The CDR3 DNA follows: TGTGCCAGCAGCGGAGGGGGGACAGGGATCTACAATGAGCAGTTCTTC. This translates into CASSGGGTGIYNEQFF.

A note on this clonotype: This may stem from a read error, because a much larger clone lies one nucleotide away. Without the conserved terminal phenylalanine or tryptophan, this CDR3 likely stems from a read error. The V gene is TRBV7-8, the J gene TRBJ2-7; 7 nucleotides align to TRBD2. Germline-derived CDR1 and CDR2 are SGHVS and FQNEAQ. After removal of 1 base from V and 3 bases from J, the junction contained 6 bases not matched to a gene. CDR3 size: 15 residues. This CDR3 is CASSLGSSGIYEQYL. The CDR3 DNA is TGTGCCAGCAGCTTAGGATCTAGCGGAATCTACGAGCAGTACCTC.

The chain links TRBV12-3 or TRBV12-4 to TRBJ1-2, with D unclear. V was trimmed by 2 bases and J by 8 bases, leaving 6 bases between them. This CDR3 spans 11 amino acids. CDR3 in amino acids: CASSLSQGYTF. The CDR3 bases are TGTGCCAGCAGTTTAAGTCAAGGCTACACCTTC.

This clonotype was counted between two and nine times. The chain recombines TRBV7-2 with TRBJ1-2, with TRBD1 matching over 8 bases. V shed 4 bases and J 0 bases; nucleotides not matched to a gene: 4. Germline V gene sequence: CDR1 SGHTA, CDR2 FQGNSA. The CDR3 contains 15 residues. This chain's CDR3 is CASSSGQGTNYGYTF. CDR3 nucleotides: TGTGCCAGCAGCTCAGGACAGGGAACTAACTATGGCTACACCTTC.